This T cell receptor beta chain appears in the sequencing data of a study of T cell responses to AZD1222 COVID-19 vaccine. V lost 5 bases, J lost 0 bases, and 6 bases stayed unmatched. Germline V gene data show CDR1 as LNHDA and CDR2 as SQIVND (reference sequence). The CDR3 is made up of 15 amino acids. The study pooled second doses at about 4 or about 12 weeks. Notes on this clone: The antigen is not known.

The repertoire was sequenced with immunoSEQ multiplex PCR; TCRdb's copy has only in-frame clones and lacks some. Altogether some 170,000 clones are present, around 87% being singletons, with the ten largest covering roughly 4%. Whole-study results and caveats: Baseline serology detected seropositivity in only a handful of AZD1222 recipients. None of the repertoires were sampled until the peak T cell response had passed. Donor demographics were predominantly white British with a female majority; clonal diversity may be underestimated.

The sequence was obtained from an adult who received the AZD1222 COVID-19 vaccine. The rearrangement uses TRBV19 and TRBJ1-2, with TRBD1 identical over 7 bases. Sequencing was performed on peripheral blood, taken 28 days after the second AZD1222 dose. The CDR3: CASSRRDSTNYGYTF. CDR3 sequence (DNA): TGTGCCAGTAGTCGACGGGACAGCACTAACTATGGCTACACCTTC.